These T cell receptor beta chains were read from a single sample in a study of blood T cell repertoires in COVID-19. Profiling relied on immunoSEQ multiplex PCR, and the TCRdb table lists in-frame clones only, not all of them. This table has about 120,000 clones, 82% appearing once. Material: peripheral blood. The source is a human donor in a cohort sampled during active COVID-19. Each CDR3 is given with its conserved first and last residue. Fields, in order: D gene, J gene, V gene, clone size, CDR3 DNA, CDR3 protein. A D gene is named only where the DNA matches it firmly. Rows may omit the clone size; those that give it use once, few, many or a size class.

d_call: TRBD1; j_call: TRBJ2-7; v_call: TRBV10-3; clone_size: -; cdr3_nt: TGTGCCATCTCGATCTCGGGACAGGGAGACGAGCAGTACTTC; cdr3_aa: CAISISGQGDEQYF
d_call: -; j_call: TRBJ1-1; v_call: TRBV5-1; clone_size: -; cdr3_nt: TGCGCCAGCAGCTTAACGTCCGCTATGAACACTGAAGCTTTCTTT; cdr3_aa: CASSLTSAMNTEAFF
d_call: TRBD2; j_call: TRBJ2-5; v_call: TRBV15; clone_size: once; cdr3_nt: TGTGCCACCAGCAGATGGCGGGGGGGCTTTGAGACCCAGTACTTC; cdr3_aa: CATSRWRGGFETQYF
d_call: -; j_call: TRBJ2-1; v_call: TRBV3-1/TRBV3-2; clone_size: -; cdr3_nt: TGTGCCAGCAGCCAAGATTCCCGGACATTGTACAATGAGCAGTTCTTC; cdr3_aa: CASSQDSRTLYNEQFF
d_call: TRBD1; j_call: TRBJ1-1; v_call: TRBV19; clone_size: -; cdr3_nt: TGTGCCAGTAGTGTCAGGACAGGGGGCCGCCCCAGTGAAGCTTTCTTT; cdr3_aa: CASSVRTGGRPSEAFF
d_call: -; j_call: TRBJ2-1; v_call: TRBV7-6; clone_size: -; cdr3_nt: TGTGCCAGCAGCTCCCGGACTCTTGACAATGAGCAGTTCTTC; cdr3_aa: CASSSRTLDNEQFF
d_call: TRBD1; j_call: TRBJ1-2; v_call: TRBV19; clone_size: few; cdr3_nt: TGTGCCAGTAGTCTCTCGGGACAGGCCGCCTATGGCTACACCTTC; cdr3_aa: CASSLSGQAAYGYTF
d_call: TRBD2; j_call: TRBJ2-7; v_call: TRBV5-4; clone_size: -; cdr3_nt: TGTGCCAGCAGCTTAGGCGGGGGGGGCTTCGAGCAGTACTTC; cdr3_aa: CASSLGGGGFEQYF
d_call: -; j_call: TRBJ1-4; v_call: TRBV18; clone_size: few; cdr3_nt: TGTGCCAGCTCACCAGAAATCCTAGGGGCTAATGAAAAACTGTTTTTT; cdr3_aa: CASSPEILGANEKLFF
d_call: TRBD1; j_call: TRBJ2-7; v_call: TRBV5-1; clone_size: -; cdr3_nt: TGCGCCAGCAGCCCTATTCCGGGACAGCAGTACGAGCAGTACTTC; cdr3_aa: CASSPIPGQQYEQYF
d_call: -; j_call: TRBJ1-6; v_call: TRBV7-9; clone_size: -; cdr3_nt: TGTGCCAGCAGCTTAAAGGCGAAGGACAGAAATTGGTCCCTCCACTTT; cdr3_aa: CASSLKAKDRNWSLHF
d_call: -; j_call: TRBJ2-3; v_call: TRBV3-1/TRBV3-2; clone_size: -; cdr3_nt: TGTGCCAGCAGCCCAGGTGTTGACACAGATACGCAGTATTTT; cdr3_aa: CASSPGVDTDTQYF
d_call: -; j_call: TRBJ1-6; v_call: TRBV7-6; clone_size: -; cdr3_nt: TGTGCCAGCAGCTTAGGGCCAACGGGAGATTCACCCCTCCACTTT; cdr3_aa: CASSLGPTGDSPLHF
d_call: TRBD1; j_call: TRBJ2-2; v_call: TRBV7-2; clone_size: -; cdr3_nt: TGTGCCAGCACCCCGCCCGGGACAGGGAGCACCGGGGAGCTGTTTTTT; cdr3_aa: CASTPPGTGSTGELFF
d_call: TRBD1; j_call: TRBJ1-5; v_call: TRBV10-3; clone_size: -; cdr3_nt: TGTGCCATCAGCGAAAGGGGACAGGGGGCCCAGCCCCAGCATTTT; cdr3_aa: CAISERGQGAQPQHF
d_call: -; j_call: TRBJ1-2; v_call: TRBV6-5; clone_size: -; cdr3_nt: TGTGCCAGCATACAAACAGGCTCACAGGACTATGGCTACACCTTC; cdr3_aa: CASIQTGSQDYGYTF
d_call: TRBD2; j_call: TRBJ2-5; v_call: TRBV7-2; clone_size: -; cdr3_nt: TGTGCCAGCAGCTTCGGACTAGAATACGAGACCCAGTACTTC; cdr3_aa: CASSFGLEYETQYF
d_call: -; j_call: TRBJ1-1; v_call: TRBV19; clone_size: -; cdr3_nt: TGTGCCAGTAGTATGCGGGGGGTGGAGGCCACTGAAGCTTTCTTT; cdr3_aa: CASSMRGVEATEAFF
d_call: -; j_call: TRBJ1-3; v_call: TRBV6-1; clone_size: once; cdr3_nt: TGTGCCAGCAGTGAATGGGGCAGCTCTGGAAACACCATATATTTT; cdr3_aa: CASSEWGSSGNTIYF
d_call: -; j_call: TRBJ1-2; v_call: TRBV10-3; clone_size: few; cdr3_nt: TGTGCCATCAGTGGCCGACAGGTCGCTAACTATGGCTACACCTTC; cdr3_aa: CAISGRQVANYGYTF
d_call: -; j_call: TRBJ1-5; v_call: TRBV7-2; clone_size: -; cdr3_nt: TGTGCCAGCAGCTTAAATCCCCCAGGTCAGCCCCAGCATTTT; cdr3_aa: CASSLNPPGQPQHF
d_call: -; j_call: TRBJ1-6; v_call: TRBV6-1; clone_size: -; cdr3_nt: TGTGCCAGCAGTGACCTTGTAGGGGCCTATAATTCACCCCTCCACTTT; cdr3_aa: CASSDLVGAYNSPLHF
d_call: TRBD2; j_call: TRBJ2-3; v_call: TRBV6-2/TRBV6-3; clone_size: -; cdr3_nt: TGTGCCAGCAGTTACCCACTAGCGAGCACAGATACGCAGTATTTT; cdr3_aa: CASSYPLASTDTQYF
d_call: -; j_call: TRBJ2-2; v_call: TRBV11-3; clone_size: -; cdr3_nt: TGTGCCAGCAGCCTCGACAGGACCGGGGAGCTGTTTTTT; cdr3_aa: CASSLDRTGELFF
d_call: -; j_call: TRBJ1-2; v_call: TRBV6-2/TRBV6-3; clone_size: -; cdr3_nt: TGTGCCAGCAGTTACGGGGCCCACTATGGCTACACCTTC; cdr3_aa: CASSYGAHYGYTF
d_call: -; j_call: TRBJ1-6; v_call: TRBV12-3/TRBV12-4; clone_size: -; cdr3_nt: TGTGCCAGCGGGTCTCAGGGGAATTCACCCCTCCACTTT; cdr3_aa: CASGSQGNSPLHF
d_call: TRBD2; j_call: TRBJ2-1; v_call: TRBV7-2; clone_size: -; cdr3_nt: TGTGCCAGCAGAACAAAGCTAGCGGGTTACAATGAGCAGTTCTTC; cdr3_aa: CASRTKLAGYNEQFF
d_call: TRBD1; j_call: TRBJ2-5; v_call: TRBV6-5; clone_size: -; cdr3_nt: TGTGCCAGCAGTACGACCGACAGGGGGGAAAGGGCCCAGTACTTC; cdr3_aa: CASSTTDRGERAQYF
d_call: TRBD1; j_call: TRBJ2-4; v_call: TRBV7-2; clone_size: -; cdr3_nt: TGTGCCAGCAGCTATAACAGGGGGACCAAAAACATTCAGTACTTC; cdr3_aa: CASSYNRGTKNIQYF
d_call: TRBD2; j_call: TRBJ2-3; v_call: TRBV4-1; clone_size: -; cdr3_nt: TGCGCCAGCAGGGGCGAACTAGCGATGCAGTATTTT; cdr3_aa: CASRGELAMQYF
d_call: -; j_call: TRBJ1-1; v_call: TRBV29-1; clone_size: -; cdr3_nt: TGCAGCGTCGACAGATTTAACACTGAAGCTTTCTTT; cdr3_aa: CSVDRFNTEAFF
d_call: -; j_call: TRBJ2-6; v_call: TRBV4-2; clone_size: -; cdr3_nt: TGTGCCAGCAGCCAAGATGCAACAGCTGGGGCCAACGTCCTGACTTTC; cdr3_aa: CASSQDATAGANVLTF
d_call: -; j_call: TRBJ1-1; v_call: TRBV25-1; clone_size: few; cdr3_nt: TGTGCCAGCAGTCAGGGCCTGCTGGCGAACACTGAAGCTTTCTTT; cdr3_aa: CASSQGLLANTEAFF
d_call: -; j_call: TRBJ2-3; v_call: TRBV13; clone_size: once; cdr3_nt: TGTGCCAGCAGCTTCTTCTCGGACTATTTTAGCACAGATACGCAGTATTTT; cdr3_aa: CASSFFSDYFSTDTQYF
d_call: TRBD2; j_call: TRBJ2-5; v_call: TRBV9; clone_size: -; cdr3_nt: TGTGCCAGCAGCGTAGAACTAGCGGGGGGTCAGGAGACCCAGTACTTC; cdr3_aa: CASSVELAGGQETQYF
d_call: TRBD2; j_call: TRBJ2-3; v_call: TRBV4-2; clone_size: -; cdr3_nt: TGTGCCAGCAGCAAAGGGGGGCCAGCGGGGGGTACCACAGATACGCAGTATTTT; cdr3_aa: CASSKGGPAGGTTDTQYF
d_call: -; j_call: TRBJ2-2; v_call: TRBV6-5; clone_size: -; cdr3_nt: TGTGCCAGCAGTTCAAGGGCAGGGGGGACCGGGGAGCTGTTTTTT; cdr3_aa: CASSSRAGGTGELFF
d_call: -; j_call: TRBJ2-7; v_call: TRBV10-3; clone_size: -; cdr3_nt: TGTGCCATCAGTGAGTCGAATGGGTCAGGGGGGTCGAGGGAGCAGTACTTC; cdr3_aa: CAISESNGSGGSREQYF
d_call: -; j_call: TRBJ1-5; v_call: TRBV5-5; clone_size: -; cdr3_nt: TGTGCCAGCAGCCAGGTTTTGGTTCAGCCCCAGCATTTT; cdr3_aa: CASSQVLVQPQHF
d_call: -; j_call: TRBJ2-2; v_call: TRBV2; clone_size: few; cdr3_nt: TGTGCCAGCAGTGCCAGAGGGTTTAACACCGGGGAGCTGTTTTTT; cdr3_aa: CASSARGFNTGELFF
d_call: -; j_call: TRBJ2-2; v_call: TRBV7-9; clone_size: -; cdr3_nt: TGTGCCAGCAGCTCCGGCCCAGGGGTCCCGAACACCGGGGAGCTGTTTTTT; cdr3_aa: CASSSGPGVPNTGELFF
d_call: -; j_call: TRBJ1-6; v_call: TRBV3-1/TRBV3-2; clone_size: -; cdr3_nt: TGTGCCAGCAGTCACGACAGGTTTACACCCCTCCACTTT; cdr3_aa: CASSHDRFTPLHF
d_call: TRBD1; j_call: TRBJ1-2; v_call: TRBV6-5; clone_size: -; cdr3_nt: TGTGCCAGCAGCCCACAGGGGGAGGGCTATGGCTACACCTTC; cdr3_aa: CASSPQGEGYGYTF
d_call: -; j_call: TRBJ1-1; v_call: TRBV7-8; clone_size: -; cdr3_nt: TGTGCCAGCAGCTTAGGAAGCGGGGCTTTCACTGAAGCTTTCTTT; cdr3_aa: CASSLGSGAFTEAFF
d_call: -; j_call: TRBJ2-3; v_call: TRBV5-1; clone_size: -; cdr3_nt: TGCGCCAGCACCAGAGGGAGCACAGATACGCAGTATTTT; cdr3_aa: CASTRGSTDTQYF
d_call: TRBD2; j_call: TRBJ2-1; v_call: TRBV6-4; clone_size: few; cdr3_nt: TGTGCCAGCAGTGTCGGGGAGGGGACTGAGCAGTTCTTC; cdr3_aa: CASSVGEGTEQFF
d_call: TRBD1; j_call: TRBJ2-2; v_call: TRBV5-1; clone_size: -; cdr3_nt: TGCGCCAGCGGACGGGGACAGGGGGTAACCGGGGAGCTGTTTTTT; cdr3_aa: CASGRGQGVTGELFF
d_call: TRBD2; j_call: TRBJ2-5; v_call: TRBV7-8; clone_size: -; cdr3_nt: TGTGCCAGCAGCTTAGGAGGAGGTGCGGGGGGGATAGAGACCCAGTACTTC; cdr3_aa: CASSLGGGAGGIETQYF
d_call: TRBD2; j_call: TRBJ2-5; v_call: TRBV19; clone_size: once; cdr3_nt: TGTGCCAGTAGTGCCGGGGGACTAGCGCTCCAAGAGACCCAGTACTTC; cdr3_aa: CASSAGGLALQETQYF
d_call: -; j_call: TRBJ1-4; v_call: TRBV6-1; clone_size: -; cdr3_nt: TGTGCCAGCAGTGAGATGGTTTTAGGGAGGTTAATTTTT; cdr3_aa: CASSEMVLGRLIF
d_call: -; j_call: TRBJ2-7; v_call: TRBV5-6; clone_size: -; cdr3_nt: TGTGCCAGCAGCTTGGACAGGGACTCCTACGAGCAGTACTTC; cdr3_aa: CASSLDRDSYEQYF
d_call: -; j_call: TRBJ1-2; v_call: TRBV24-1; clone_size: -; cdr3_nt: TGTGCCACCAGCGACTATAACTATGGCTACACCTTC; cdr3_aa: CATSDYNYGYTF